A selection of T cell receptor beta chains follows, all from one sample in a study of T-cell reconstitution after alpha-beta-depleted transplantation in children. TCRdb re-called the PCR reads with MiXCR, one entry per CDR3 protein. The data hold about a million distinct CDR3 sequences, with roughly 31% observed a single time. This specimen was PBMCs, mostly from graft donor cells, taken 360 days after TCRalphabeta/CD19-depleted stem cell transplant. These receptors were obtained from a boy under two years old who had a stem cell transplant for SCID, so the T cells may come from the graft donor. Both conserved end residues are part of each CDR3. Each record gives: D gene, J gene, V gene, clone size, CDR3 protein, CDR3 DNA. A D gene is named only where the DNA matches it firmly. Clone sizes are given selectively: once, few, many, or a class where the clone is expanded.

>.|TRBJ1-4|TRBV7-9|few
CASSLHRRTTNEKLFF
TGTGCCAGCAGCTTACATCGACGGACAACTAATGAAAAACTGTTTTTT
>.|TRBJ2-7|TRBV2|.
CASSEAGGRSYEQYF
TGTGCCAGCAGTGAAGCTGGGGGGCGCTCCTACGAGCAGTACTTC
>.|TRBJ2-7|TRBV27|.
CASSYTRSTYEQYF
TGTGCCAGCAGTTACACTCGATCGACCTACGAGCAGTACTTC
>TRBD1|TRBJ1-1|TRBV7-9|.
CASNRDRLNTEAFF
TGTGCCAGCAACAGGGACAGGCTAAACACTGAAGCTTTCTTT
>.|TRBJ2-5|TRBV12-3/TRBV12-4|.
CASSLRERVETQYF
TGTGCCAGCAGTTTAAGGGAGAGGGTCGAGACCCAGTACTTC
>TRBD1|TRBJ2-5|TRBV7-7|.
CASTQWSDRGETQYF
TGTGCCAGCACCCAGTGGTCGGACAGGGGAGAGACCCAGTACTTC
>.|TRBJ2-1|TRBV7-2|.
CASSPDTGYNEQFF
TGTGCCAGCAGCCCCGACACAGGGTACAATGAGCAGTTCTTC
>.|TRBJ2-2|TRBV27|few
CASSPPLARGTGELFF
TGTGCCAGCAGTCCACCACTAGCCAGGGGCACCGGGGAGCTGTTTTTT
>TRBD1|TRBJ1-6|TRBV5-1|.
CASSPLPRGPSSVAPLHF
TGCGCCAGCAGCCCACTCCCCAGGGGGCCCTCATCAGTTGCACCCCTCCACTTT
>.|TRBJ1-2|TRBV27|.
CASSRLGEAVLSYTF
TGTGCCAGCAGTCGGCTCGGGGAGGCCGTTTTAAGCTACACCTTC
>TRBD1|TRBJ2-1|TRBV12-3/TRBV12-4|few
CASSFDRGKGRYSYNEQFF
TGTGCCAGCAGTTTCGACAGGGGGAAAGGGCGATACTCCTACAATGAGCAGTTCTTC
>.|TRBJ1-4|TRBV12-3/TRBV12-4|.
CASSQAEKLFF
TGTGCCAGCAGTCAGGCGGAAAAACTGTTTTTT
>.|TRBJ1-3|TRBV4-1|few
CASSQWDVSGNTIYF
TGCGCCAGCAGCCAATGGGACGTATCTGGAAACACCATATATTTT
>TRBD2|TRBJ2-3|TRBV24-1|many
CATSGLAGTSTDTQYF
TGTGCCACCAGTGGACTAGCGGGGACTAGCACAGATACGCAGTATTTT
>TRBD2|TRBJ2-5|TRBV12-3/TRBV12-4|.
CASTGGLETQYF
TGTGCCAGCACCGGGGGGTTAGAGACCCAGTACTTC
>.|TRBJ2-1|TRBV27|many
CASLLGDPQRDEQFF
TGTGCCAGCCTGTTGGGGGATCCCCAAAGGGATGAGCAGTTCTTC
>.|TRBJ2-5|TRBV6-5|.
CASSYSGNPGETQYF
TGTGCCAGCAGTTACTCGGGGAACCCGGGAGAGACCCAGTACTTC
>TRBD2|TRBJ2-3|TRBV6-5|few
CASSYQSRSGGAGSDTQYF
TGTGCCAGCAGTTACCAGTCACGTAGCGGGGGGGCAGGGTCAGATACGCAGTATTTT
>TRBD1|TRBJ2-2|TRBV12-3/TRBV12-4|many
CASSLEGANTGELFF
TGTGCCAGCAGTTTAGAGGGGGCCAACACCGGGGAGCTGTTTTTT
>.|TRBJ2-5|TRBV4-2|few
CASSQGSSPGARETQYF
TGTGCCAGCAGCCAGGGCTCCTCTCCGGGGGCGCGGGAGACCCAGTACTTC
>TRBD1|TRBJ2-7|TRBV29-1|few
CSVGQGLSEQYF
TGCAGCGTTGGACAGGGATTATCCGAGCAGTACTTC
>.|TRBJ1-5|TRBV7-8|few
CASSLRGTASNQPQHF
TGTGCCAGCAGCTTAAGGGGGACGGCAAGCAATCAGCCCCAGCATTTT
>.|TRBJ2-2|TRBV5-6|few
CASSLGPRANTGELFF
TGTGCCAGCAGCTTGGGGCCCAGGGCAAACACCGGGGAGCTGTTTTTT
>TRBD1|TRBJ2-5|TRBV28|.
CASSLCEIGQGPSWETQYF
TGTGCCAGCAGTTTATGCGAAATCGGACAGGGTCCGTCGTGGGAGACCCAGTACTTC
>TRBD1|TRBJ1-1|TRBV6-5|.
CASSYSIQGVKAFF
TGTGCCAGCAGTTACTCGATTCAGGGGGTGAAAGCTTTCTTT
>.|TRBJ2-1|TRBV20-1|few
CSAPKTLNEQFF
TGCAGTGCTCCCAAGACTCTCAATGAGCAGTTCTTC
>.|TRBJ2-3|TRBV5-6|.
CASSFLGPRTDTQYF
TGTGCCAGCAGCTTTCTAGGGCCACGCACAGATACGCAGTATTTT
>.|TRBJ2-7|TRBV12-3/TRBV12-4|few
CASSFMGSYEQYF
TGTGCCAGCAGTTTCATGGGGAGCTACGAGCAGTACTTC